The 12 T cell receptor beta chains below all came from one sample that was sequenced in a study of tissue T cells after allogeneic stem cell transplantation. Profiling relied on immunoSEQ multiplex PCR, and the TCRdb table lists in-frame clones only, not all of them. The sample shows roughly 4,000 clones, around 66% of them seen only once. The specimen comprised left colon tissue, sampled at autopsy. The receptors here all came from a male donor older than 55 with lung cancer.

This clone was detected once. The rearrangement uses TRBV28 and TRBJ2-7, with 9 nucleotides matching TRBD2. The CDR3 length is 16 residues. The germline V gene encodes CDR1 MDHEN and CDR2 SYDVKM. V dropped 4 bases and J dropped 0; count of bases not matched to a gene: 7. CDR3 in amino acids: CASSSGLAFSSYEQYF. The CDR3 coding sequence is TGTGCCAGCAGTTCCGGACTAGCGTTTAGCTCCTACGAGCAGTACTTC.

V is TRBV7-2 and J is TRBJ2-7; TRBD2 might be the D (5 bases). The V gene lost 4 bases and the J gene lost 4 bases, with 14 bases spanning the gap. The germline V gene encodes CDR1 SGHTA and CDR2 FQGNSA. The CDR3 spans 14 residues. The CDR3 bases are TGTGCCAGCAGCTCCCCCTGGACTCATTACGAGCAGTACTTC. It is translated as CASSSPWTHYEQYF.

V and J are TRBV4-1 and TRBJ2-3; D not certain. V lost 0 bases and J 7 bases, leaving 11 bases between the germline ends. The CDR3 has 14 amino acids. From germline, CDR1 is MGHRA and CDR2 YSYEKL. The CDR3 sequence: CASSQDRYVNTQYF. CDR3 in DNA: TGCGCCAGCAGCCAAGACCGTTACGTGAATACGCAGTATTTT.

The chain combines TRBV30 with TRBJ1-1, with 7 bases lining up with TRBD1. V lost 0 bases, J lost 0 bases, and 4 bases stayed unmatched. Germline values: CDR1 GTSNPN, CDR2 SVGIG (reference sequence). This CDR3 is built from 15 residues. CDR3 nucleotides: TGTGCCTGGAGTGTAGGCCAGGGGGTGAACACTGAAGCTTTCTTT. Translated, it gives CAWSVGQGVNTEAFF.

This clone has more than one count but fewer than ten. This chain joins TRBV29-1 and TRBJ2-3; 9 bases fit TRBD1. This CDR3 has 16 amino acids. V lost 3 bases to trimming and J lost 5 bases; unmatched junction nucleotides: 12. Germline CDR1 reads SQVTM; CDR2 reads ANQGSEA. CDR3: CSVEGQGWYVEDTQYF. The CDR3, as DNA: TGCAGCGTTGAGGGACAGGGTTGGTATGTAGAAGATACGCAGTATTTT.

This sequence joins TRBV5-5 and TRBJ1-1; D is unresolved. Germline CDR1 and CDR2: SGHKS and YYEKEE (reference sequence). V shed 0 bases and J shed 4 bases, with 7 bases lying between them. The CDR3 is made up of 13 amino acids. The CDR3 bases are TGTGCCAGCAGCTTGGTCATCTCCACTGAAGCTTTCTTT. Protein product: CASSLVISTEAFF.

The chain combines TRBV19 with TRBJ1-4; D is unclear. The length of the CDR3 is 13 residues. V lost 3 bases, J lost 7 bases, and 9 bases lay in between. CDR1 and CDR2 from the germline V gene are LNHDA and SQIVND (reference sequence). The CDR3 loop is CASSIERGEKLFF. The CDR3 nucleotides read TGTGCCAGTAGTATTGAACGGGGTGAAAAACTGTTTTTT. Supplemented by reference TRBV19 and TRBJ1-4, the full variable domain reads DGGITQSPKYLFRKEGQNVTLSCEQNLNHDAMYWYRQDPGQGLRLIYYSQIVNDFQKGDIAEGYSVSREKKESFPLTVTSAQKNPTAFYLCASSIERGEKLFFGSGTQLSVL.

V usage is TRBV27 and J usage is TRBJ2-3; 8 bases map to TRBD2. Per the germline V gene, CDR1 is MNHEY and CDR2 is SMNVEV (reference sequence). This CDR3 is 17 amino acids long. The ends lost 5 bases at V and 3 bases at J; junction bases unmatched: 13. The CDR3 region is CASSTRGLALGTDTQYF. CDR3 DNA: TGTGCCAGCAGTACCCGTGGACTAGCCTTAGGAACAGATACGCAGTATTTT.

The CDR3 loop is CSVQRFIGTGITYEQYF. CDR3 coding DNA: TGCAGCGTTCAGAGGTTCATCGGGACAGGGATAACCTACGAGCAGTACTTC. The V and J genes are TRBV29-1 and TRBJ2-7; 9 bases map to TRBD1. The CDR3 consists of 17 residues. V lost 5 bases and J lost 2; bases outside the gene matches: 16. Germline V gene data show CDR1 as SQVTM and CDR2 as ANQGSEA.

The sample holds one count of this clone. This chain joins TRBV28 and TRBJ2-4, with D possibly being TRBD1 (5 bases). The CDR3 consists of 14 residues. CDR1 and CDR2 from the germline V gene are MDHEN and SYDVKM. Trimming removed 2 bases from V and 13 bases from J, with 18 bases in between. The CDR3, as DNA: TGTGCCAGCAGTTTAGGACAAATTCCAGAGTACCAGTACTTC. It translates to CASSLGQIPEYQYF.

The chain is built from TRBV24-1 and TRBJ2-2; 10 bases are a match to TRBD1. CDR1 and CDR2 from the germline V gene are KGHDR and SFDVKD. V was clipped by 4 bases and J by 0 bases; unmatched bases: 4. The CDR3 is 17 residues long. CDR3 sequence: CATSDPGTGANTGELFF. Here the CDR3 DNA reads TGTGCCACCAGTGACCCAGGGACAGGGGCGAACACCGGGGAGCTGTTTTTT.

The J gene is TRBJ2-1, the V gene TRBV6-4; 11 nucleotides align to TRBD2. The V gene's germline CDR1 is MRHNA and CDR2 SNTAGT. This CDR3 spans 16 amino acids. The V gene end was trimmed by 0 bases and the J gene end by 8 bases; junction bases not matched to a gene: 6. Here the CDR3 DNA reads TGTGCCAGCAGTGACTCGGATAGCGGGGGGGCAGATGAGCAGTTCTTC. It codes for CASSDSDSGGADEQFF.